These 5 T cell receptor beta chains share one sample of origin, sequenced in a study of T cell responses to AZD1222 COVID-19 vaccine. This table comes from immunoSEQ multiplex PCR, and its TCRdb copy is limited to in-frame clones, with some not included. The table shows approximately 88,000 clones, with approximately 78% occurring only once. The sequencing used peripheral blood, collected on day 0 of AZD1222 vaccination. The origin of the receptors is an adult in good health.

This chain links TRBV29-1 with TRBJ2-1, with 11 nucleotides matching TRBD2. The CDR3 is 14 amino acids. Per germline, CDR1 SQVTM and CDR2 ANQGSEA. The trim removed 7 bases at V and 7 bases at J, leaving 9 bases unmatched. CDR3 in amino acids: CSGMRASGGNEQFF. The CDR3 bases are TGCAGCGGGATGAGGGCTAGCGGGGGGAATGAGCAGTTCTTC.

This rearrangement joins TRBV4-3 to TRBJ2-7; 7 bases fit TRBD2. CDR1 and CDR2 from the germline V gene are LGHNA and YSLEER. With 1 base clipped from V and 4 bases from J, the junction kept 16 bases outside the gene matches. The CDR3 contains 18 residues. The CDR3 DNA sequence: TGCGCCAGCAGCCAAGGTGTGCAGGGTCTTGCGGGAGTATACGAGCAGTACTTC. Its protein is CASSQGVQGLAGVYEQYF.

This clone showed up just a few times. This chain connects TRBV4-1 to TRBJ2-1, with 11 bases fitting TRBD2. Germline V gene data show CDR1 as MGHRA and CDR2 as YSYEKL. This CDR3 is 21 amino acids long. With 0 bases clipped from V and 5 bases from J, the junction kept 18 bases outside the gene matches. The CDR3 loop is CASSQDLGASGRTGGNNEQFF. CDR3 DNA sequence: TGCGCCAGCAGCCAAGATCTAGGGGCTAGCGGGAGGACGGGGGGGAACAATGAGCAGTTCTTC.

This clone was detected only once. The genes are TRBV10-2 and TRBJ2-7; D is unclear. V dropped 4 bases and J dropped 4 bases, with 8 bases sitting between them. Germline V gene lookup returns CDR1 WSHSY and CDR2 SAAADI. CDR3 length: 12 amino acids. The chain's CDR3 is CASSVGNYEQYF. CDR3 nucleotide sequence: TGCGCCAGCAGTGTGGGAAATTACGAGCAGTACTTC.

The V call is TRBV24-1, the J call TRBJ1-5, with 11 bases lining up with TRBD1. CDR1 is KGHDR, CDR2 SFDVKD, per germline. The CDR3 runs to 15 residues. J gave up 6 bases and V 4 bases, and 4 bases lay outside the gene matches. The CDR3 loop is CATSDTGTGGQPQHF. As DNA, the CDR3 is TGTGCCACCAGTGACACCGGGACAGGGGGTCAGCCCCAGCATTTT.